Below are 17 T cell receptor beta chains sequenced from a single sample in a study of human T cells and chemical hapten exposure. TCRdb passed the RACE reads through MiXCR, listing each CDR3 protein once. The data hold 250,000 or so distinct CDR3 sequences, with approximately 8.6% observed a single time. The time point was: pre-sensitization, week 0. Described treatment: therapeutic diphenylcyclopropenone sensitization with weekly scalp DPC. The sequencing used whole blood, collected in connection with sensitization to the hapten diphenylcyclopropenone (DPC). These receptors came from a woman in her thirties or forties with alopecia areata. Some clones in this sample may be carry-over from other donors' samples.

The V call is TRBV27, the J call TRBJ1-2; 7 nucleotides align to TRBD1. Trimming removed 5 bases from V and 5 bases from J; junction bases left unmatched: 11. CDR1 is MNHEY, CDR2 SMNVEV, per germline (reference sequence). The CDR3 has 15 residues. The CDR3: CASSEEYRGGYGYTF. Written as DNA, the CDR3 is TGTGCCAGCAGTGAAGAGTACAGGGGCGGATATGGCTACACCTTC.

This clonotype occurred a few times. The CDR3 bases are TGTGCCATCCGGACAGATGTGAACACTGAAGCTTTCTTT. Translated, it gives CAIRTDVNTEAFF. J is TRBJ1-1 and V is TRBV10-3; D perhaps matches TRBD1 (6 bases). Trimming took 8 bases from V and 0 from J, leaving 10 bases between them. CDR3 length: 13 residues. CDR1 ENHRY and CDR2 SYGVKD come from the germline V gene.

The chain couples TRBV3-1 to TRBJ2-7, with D hard to call. Trimming took off 2 bases at V and 6 bases at J, with 5 bases between the two ends. CDR1 is LGHDT, CDR2 YNNKEL, per germline (reference sequence). The CDR3 totals 11 residues. The CDR3 sequence: CASSQFGEQYF. In DNA form, the CDR3 reads TGTGCCAGCAGCCAATTCGGCGAGCAGTACTTC.

This clonotype was detected a few times. The chain has TRBV9 and TRBJ1-1; D unclear. From germline, CDR1 is SGDLS and CDR2 YYNGEE. With 0 bases removed from V and 7 bases from J, the gap between germline ends came to 16 bases. The CDR3 contains 15 residues. In nucleotides, the CDR3 is TGTGCCAGCAGCGTAGGAACTCCCGGGCGGGGTGAAGCTTTCTTT. Translation gives CASSVGTPGRGEAFF.

The chain links TRBV6-2 or TRBV6-3 to TRBJ2-3; unclear D gene. CDR3 length: 15 amino acids. Trimming shortened V by 4 bases and J by 0 bases, and 11 bases separated the two germline ends. Germline-derived CDR1 and CDR2 are MNHEY and SVGEGT. This CDR3 reads CASSSVGDSTDTQYF. DNA of the CDR3: TGTGCCAGCAGTTCGGTGGGCGATAGCACAGATACGCAGTATTTT.

In this sample, this clonotype turned up a few times. The chain links TRBV20-1 to TRBJ1-5; D perhaps matches TRBD1 (6 bases). The CDR3 is 14 amino acids. Germline assignment: CDR1 DFQATT and CDR2 SNEGSKA (reference sequence). Trimming cost V 6 bases and J 2 bases, with 14 bases left between them. CDR3 DNA sequence: TGCAGTGCGAGGGGGGCCCGTGGCAATCAGCCCCAGCATTTT. Translated, it gives CSARGARGNQPQHF.

The chain carries TRBV6-2 or TRBV6-3 and TRBJ2-7; D unresolved. This CDR3 has 13 residues. V shed 6 bases and J shed 4 bases, with 13 bases lying between them. From germline, CDR1 is MNHEY and CDR2 SVGEGT. CDR3 protein: CASSPGLPYEQYF. The DNA of the CDR3 is TGTGCCAGCAGCCCAGGCTTACCTTACGAGCAGTACTTC.

This sequence joins TRBV12-3 or TRBV12-4 and TRBJ2-1; D uncertain. The CDR3 spans 12 residues. Trimming cost V 3 bases and J 11 bases, with 11 bases left between them. DNA of the CDR3: TGTGCCAGCAGTTTCCTCCAGAAGCAGCAGTTCTTC. Residues: CASSFLQKQQFF.

This clonotype was recorded a few times. Written as DNA, the CDR3 is TGTGCCAGCTCACCAAATACAGCAACTAACTATGGCTACACCTTC. As protein: CASSPNTATNYGYTF. This sequence joins TRBV18 and TRBJ1-2, with D hard to call. The CDR3 is 15 amino acids. CDR1 is KGHSH, CDR2 LQKENI, per germline. The ends were cut back, 2 bases at V and 0 bases at J, with 10 bases in the middle. Drawing the rest from reference TRBV18 and TRBJ1-2, the complete variable domain is NAGVMQNPRHLVRRRGQEARLRCSPMKGHSHVYWYRQLPEEGLKFMVYLQKENIIDESGMPKERFSAEFPKEGPSILRIQQVVRGDSAAYFCASSPNTATNYGYTFGSGTRLTVV.

This clonotype was seen a handful of times. The chain couples TRBV4-3 to TRBJ2-3, with D perhaps being TRBD1 or TRBD2 (5 bases each). V was trimmed by 5 bases and J by 6 bases, leaving 21 bases between them. In germline, CDR1 is LGHNA, CDR2 YSLEER. The CDR3 is made up of 16 amino acids. The CDR3 spells CASSLLEGRRADTQYF. DNA for the CDR3: TGCGCCAGCAGCTTACTAGAGGGACGGCGGGCCGATACGCAGTATTTT.

V and J are TRBV6-2 or TRBV6-3 and TRBJ1-4; D may be TRBD1 (6 bases). Looked up from germline, CDR1 is MNHEY and CDR2 is SVGEGT. The CDR3 extends over 14 amino acids. V lost 4 bases, J lost 5 bases, and 11 bases lay in between. CDR3 amino acids: CASSSTGINEKLFF. CDR3 nucleotide sequence: TGTGCCAGCAGTTCTACAGGGATAAATGAAAAACTGTTTTTT.

The sample holds many counts of this clonotype. V usage is TRBV7-2 and J usage is TRBJ2-3, with TRBD1 identical over 9 bases. The ends lost 4 bases at V and 4 bases at J; junction bases unmatched: 6. The CDR3 loop spans 15 amino acids. Germline CDR1 and CDR2: SGHTA and FQGNSA. The CDR3 bases are TGTGCCAGCAGCTCACGGGACAGGGTATCAGATACGCAGTATTTT. Its translation is CASSSRDRVSDTQYF.

In this sample, this clonotype turned up a few times. This chain joins TRBV18 and TRBJ1-2; D is ambiguous. CDR1 is KGHSH and CDR2 is LQKENI in the germline V gene. Trimming stripped 2 bases from V and 2 bases from J, with 15 bases between. The CDR3 loop spans 16 amino acids. The CDR3 DNA sequence: TGTGCCAGCTCACCATCCGGGGTCGGAGGGAACTATGGCTACACCTTC. Its translation is CASSPSGVGGNYGYTF.

This clonotype showed up many times. This chain joins TRBV7-8 and TRBJ1-6; D uncertain. V was shortened by 4 bases and J by 5 bases, with 9 bases between the two germline ends. The germline V gene has CDR1 SGHVS and CDR2 FQNEAQ. The CDR3 runs 14 residues. The CDR3 nucleotides are TGTGCCAGCAGCTCCGACGGGAATAATTCACCCCTCCACTTT. Protein sequence: CASSSDGNNSPLHF.

This clonotype has just a few counts. The chain employs TRBV5-1 and TRBJ2-2; D may match TRBD1 or TRBD2 (6 bases each). The CDR3 has 16 amino acids. V was trimmed by 0 bases and J by 3 bases, leaving 12 bases between them. The germline V gene has CDR1 SGHRS and CDR2 YFSETQ. The CDR3 coding sequence is TGCGCCAGCAGCTTGGACGGGGGCTCGCACACCGGGGAGCTGTTTTTT. As protein: CASSLDGGSHTGELFF.

The chain employs TRBV29-1 and TRBJ2-3; 8 nucleotides match TRBD2. Germline CDR1 is SQVTM and CDR2 is ANQGSEA. CDR3 length: 13 residues. The V segment lost 6 bases and the J segment 5 bases; nucleotides outside the gene matches: 7. The CDR3 loop reads CSVPGLGGDTQYF. The CDR3 nucleotides read TGCAGCGTACCGGGACTAGGAGGAGATACGCAGTATTTT.

The rearrangement uses TRBV6-5 and TRBJ1-5; D might be TRBD1 (5 bases). Germline loops: CDR1 MNHEY, CDR2 SVGAGI. The V end lost 6 bases, the J end lost 4 bases, and 13 bases lay between the germline ends. There are 14 residues in the CDR3. CDR3 amino acids: CASSPDSRNQPQHF. Written as DNA, the CDR3 is TGTGCCAGCAGCCCAGACAGCCGAAATCAGCCCCAGCATTTT.